This is a list of T cell receptor beta chains from one sample in a study of T cells after yellow fever vaccination. TCRdb redid the calling of the 5' RACE reads with MiXCR, one entry per CDR3 protein. Of roughly 240,000 distinct CDR3 sequences in the sample, about 7% were seen once. The sequenced sample was CD4+ T cells sorted from PBMCs, obtained on the day of the yellow fever booster vaccination. These receptors originate from a man younger than 45 who received the YFV17D yellow fever vaccine. Both conserved end residues are part of each CDR3. A D gene is named only where the DNA matches it firmly. The listing skips clone size in some rows; elsewhere it reads once, few, many or a size class.

TRBJ1-2,many,-,13,TRBV6-1,CASSADQGYGYTF,TGTGCCAGCAGTGCAGACCAGGGCTATGGCTACACCTTC
TRBJ2-2,many,-,14,TRBV20-1,CSARPASEAGELFF,TGCAGTGCCCGTCCCGCGAGTGAGGCCGGGGAGCTGTTTTTT
TRBJ1-3,-,-,17,TRBV10-3,CAISDLGPGGSGNTIYF,TGTGCCATCAGTGACCTGGGCCCGGGAGGTAGTGGAAACACCATATATTTT
TRBJ2-7,-,TRBD2,15,TRBV9,CASSVELAGGHEQYF,TGTGCCAGCAGCGTAGAACTAGCGGGAGGCCACGAGCAGTACTTC
TRBJ2-7,-,-,11,TRBV7-9,CASSPGAEQYF,TGTGCCAGCAGCCCGGGAGCCGAGCAGTACTTC
TRBJ2-2,many,-,12,TRBV5-1,CASSLVVGELFF,TGCGCCAGCAGCTTGGTGGTCGGGGAGCTGTTTTTT
TRBJ1-2,few,-,14,TRBV4-3,CASSQDWGSSGYTF,TGCGCCAGCAGCCAAGATTGGGGGAGCTCTGGCTACACCTTC
TRBJ2-7,-,-,13,TRBV6-2/TRBV6-3,CASSYNTFYEQYF,TGTGCCAGCAGTTATAATACTTTCTACGAGCAGTACTTC
TRBJ2-7,many,TRBD1,14,TRBV7-2,CASSSTGGLGEQYF,TGTGCCAGCAGTAGCACAGGGGGTTTGGGCGAGCAGTACTTC
TRBJ1-2,few,-,15,TRBV5-1,CASSFGSAGAYGYTF,TGCGCCAGCAGCTTTGGCTCAGCGGGGGCATATGGCTACACCTTC
TRBJ1-1,many,-,15,TRBV6-2/TRBV6-3,CASSYSGRADTEAFF,TGTGCCAGCAGTTACTCTGGCAGGGCGGACACTGAAGCTTTCTTT
TRBJ2-5,many,-,16,TRBV5-1,CASSTRPGIVVETQYF,TGCGCCAGCAGCACGAGACCCGGGATCGTTGTTGAGACCCAGTACTTC
TRBJ2-2,-,-,18,TRBV4-2,CASSQEARRRGEAGELFF,TGTGCCAGCAGCCAAGAAGCCCGAAGAAGGGGAGAGGCCGGGGAGCTGTTTTTT
TRBJ2-5,-,-,13,TRBV24-1,CATSAEGLETQYF,TGTGCCACCAGTGCGGAGGGGCTGGAGACCCAGTACTTC
TRBJ2-7,-,TRBD1,16,TRBV6-5,CASSYNPGTGGYEQYF,TGTGCCAGCAGTTACAACCCCGGGACAGGGGGTTACGAGCAGTACTTC
TRBJ2-2,-,-,13,TRBV7-2,CASTGLNTGELFF,TGTGCCAGCACCGGACTGAACACCGGGGAGCTGTTTTTT
TRBJ2-1,-,TRBD2,21,TRBV7-3,CASSLRPGTSGRAGSYNEQFF,TGTGCCAGCAGCTTAAGGCCTGGGACTAGCGGGAGGGCCGGATCCTACAATGAGCAGTTCTTC
TRBJ2-7,-,TRBD2,14,TRBV20-1,CSAIASGRDYEQYF,TGCAGTGCAATCGCTAGCGGGAGAGATTACGAGCAGTACTTC
TRBJ2-1,-,-,12,TRBV7-2,CASNWGLGEQFF,TGTGCCAGCAACTGGGGATTGGGGGAGCAGTTCTTC
TRBJ1-5,-,-,12,TRBV7-2,CASSNGNQPQHF,TGTGCCAGCAGCAATGGGAATCAGCCCCAGCATTTT
TRBJ2-3,many,TRBD2,16,TRBV5-1,CASSQATSGRARTQYF,TGCGCCAGCAGCCAAGCGACTAGCGGGAGGGCCAGAACGCAGTATTTT
TRBJ1-2,-,-,14,TRBV6-5,CASSRSRGAYGYTF,TGTGCCAGCAGTCGCTCGAGGGGGGCCTATGGCTACACCTTC
TRBJ2-3,-,-,13,TRBV6-1,CASTRPSTDTQYF,TGTGCCAGCACCAGACCGAGCACAGATACGCAGTATTTT
TRBJ2-1,few,TRBD1,18,TRBV7-2,CASSSSPGQGSSQGSWVF,TGTGCCAGCAGCTCTAGCCCGGGACAGGGGTCCAGCCAAGGCTCGTGGGTCTTC
TRBJ2-5,-,TRBD2,17,TRBV5-4,CASSPGLAGGPEETQYF,TGTGCCAGCAGCCCCGGACTAGCGGGAGGGCCGGAAGAGACCCAGTACTTC
TRBJ2-2,few,-,13,TRBV20-1,CSARSSSTGELFF,TGCAGTGCTAGGTCTTCTTCCACCGGGGAGCTGTTTTTT
TRBJ1-5,few,-,12,TRBV7-2,CASRWGNQPQHF,TGTGCCAGCAGGTGGGGTAATCAGCCCCAGCATTTT
TRBJ1-2,-,-,15,TRBV12-3/TRBV12-4,CASSLGDTLNYGYTF,TGTGCCAGCAGTTTAGGGGACACTCTAAACTATGGCTACACCTTC
TRBJ2-1,many,TRBD1,16,TRBV20-1,CSARDFAGQGAGEQFF,TGCAGTGCTAGAGATTTCGCGGGACAGGGGGCTGGTGAGCAGTTCTTC
TRBJ2-7,many,TRBD1,17,TRBV9,CASSVGPTGTGFGEQYF,TGTGCCAGCAGCGTCGGCCCGACCGGGACAGGGTTTGGCGAGCAGTACTTC
TRBJ2-1,-,-,13,TRBV6-6,CASSYMVEGEQFF,TGTGCCAGCAGTTACATGGTAGAAGGTGAGCAGTTCTTC